The clone carrying this T cell receptor (beta chain) was counted at least ten times. The antigen remains undetermined. This sample was included in a study of molecular identifiers for immune sequencing clone quantification. Study-level findings and limits: Beyond 20 RNA copies, clones held over 99% of effector molecules, compared with under 1% in naive cells.

TCRdb called the PCR reads again in MiXCR, with one record for every CDR3 protein. The repertoire has under 650,000 distinct CDR3 sequences, 20% of them found once; the top ten carry 0.85%. Naive CD8 T cells underwent sorting with the CD8+CD4-CCR7+CD45RA+ definition. The CDR3 covers 15 residues. Germline CDR1 SEHNR, CDR2 FQNEAQ (reference sequence). With 1 base clipped from V and 5 bases from J, the junction kept 8 bases outside the gene matches. This TCR was sampled from a human donor in good health. Some libraries in this study had Jurkat cell RNA spiked in. Sequencing was done on a sample of naive CD8+ T cells from blood, with Jurkat cell RNA spiked in. The subset denotes: FACS-sorted CD8+CD4-CCR7+CD45RA+ naive T cells. The genes are TRBV7-9 and TRBJ2-7, with TRBD2 matching over 7 bases. CDR3 nucleotide sequence: TGTGCCAGCAGCTTAGTGGCTAGCGGCCCTAACGAGCAGTACTTC. As protein: CASSLVASGPNEQYF.